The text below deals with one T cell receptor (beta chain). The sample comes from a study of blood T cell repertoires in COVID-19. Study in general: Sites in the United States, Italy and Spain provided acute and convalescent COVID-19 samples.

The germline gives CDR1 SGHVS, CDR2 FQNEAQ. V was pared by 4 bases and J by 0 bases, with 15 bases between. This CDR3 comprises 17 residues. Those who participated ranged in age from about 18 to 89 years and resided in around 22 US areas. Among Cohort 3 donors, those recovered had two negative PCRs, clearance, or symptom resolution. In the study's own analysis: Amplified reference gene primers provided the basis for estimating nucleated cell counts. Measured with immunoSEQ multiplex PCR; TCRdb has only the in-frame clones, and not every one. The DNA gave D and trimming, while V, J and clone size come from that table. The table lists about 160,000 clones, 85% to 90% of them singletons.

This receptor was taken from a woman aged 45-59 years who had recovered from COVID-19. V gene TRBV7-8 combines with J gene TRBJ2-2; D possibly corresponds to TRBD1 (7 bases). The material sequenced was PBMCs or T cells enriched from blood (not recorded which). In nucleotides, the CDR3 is TGTGCCAGCAGCTGGGGCGGGACAGCCGCGAACACCGGGGAGCTGTTTTTT. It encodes CASSWGGTAANTGELFF. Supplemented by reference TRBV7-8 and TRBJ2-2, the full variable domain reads GAGVSQSPRYKVAKRGQDVALRCDPISGHVSLFWYQQALGQGPEFLTYFQNEAQLDKSGLPSDRFFAERPEGSVSTLKIQRTQQEDSAVYLCASSWGGTAANTGELFFGEGSRLTVL.